Following are 20 T cell receptor beta chains from one sample sequenced in a study of T-cell reconstitution after alpha-beta-depleted transplantation in children. Preparation of the TCRbeta library involved a method that used unique molecular identifiers. TCRdb passed the PCR reads through MiXCR, listing each CDR3 protein once. The top ten clones hold around 13% of a sample with 500,000 or so distinct CDR3 sequences, about 10% of them seen once. The material sequenced was PBMCs, mostly from graft donor cells, taken 180 days after TCRalphabeta/CD19-depleted stem cell transplant. All receptors come from a female patient between 2 and 10 years old who had a stem cell transplant for aplastic anemia, so the T cells may come from the graft donor.

This clonotype was counted only a few times. The chain couples TRBV5-1 to TRBJ1-2, with TRBD1 matching 12 bases. Germline V gene data show CDR1 as SGHRS and CDR2 as YFSETQ. Trimming at V came to 0 bases and at J to 7 bases, leaving 10 bases not matched to a gene. The CDR3 sequence is 17 residues long. CDR3 sequence (DNA): TGCGCCAGCAGCTTGGGACCGACGGGACAGGGGGCTCGTGGCTACACCTTC. This translates into CASSLGPTGQGARGYTF.

Ten or more counts support this clonotype. DNA for the CDR3: TGTGCCAGCAGGAGCGATTGGGGAGCCGGGGAGCTGTTTTTT. Translation: CASRSDWGAGELFF. The genes are TRBV2 and TRBJ2-2; D is perhaps TRBD2 (5 bases). The V end lost 6 bases, the J end lost 6 bases, and 14 bases lay between the germline ends. This CDR3 contains 14 residues. The V gene's germline CDR1 is SNHLY and CDR2 FYNNEI.

This clonotype was found many times. V gene TRBV20-1 combines with J gene TRBJ1-2; D possibly corresponds to TRBD1 (5 bases). This CDR3 has 11 amino acids. The germline CDR1 and CDR2 sequences are DFQATT and SNEGSKA (reference sequence). The V end was cut by 7 bases, the J end by 5 bases, with 11 bases between. CDR3 region: CSVEGRYGYTF. CDR3 bases: TGCAGTGTCGAGGGGAGGTATGGCTACACCTTC.

V is TRBV27 and J is TRBJ2-7, with D perhaps matching TRBD1 or TRBD2 (6 bases each). Between the trimmed V and J ends, which lost 7 bases and 2 bases, there was a span of 18 bases. The CDR3 consists of 15 residues. From germline, CDR1 is MNHEY and CDR2 SMNVEV (reference sequence). CDR3 region: CASNPLGGGPYEQYF. CDR3 nucleotide sequence: TGTGCCAGCAATCCCTTGGGGGGCGGCCCCTACGAGCAGTACTTC.

This clonotype was observed many times. The V call is TRBV20-1, the J call TRBJ2-6; D is ambiguous. CDR1 is DFQATT, CDR2 SNEGSKA, per germline (reference sequence). Trimming stripped 3 bases from V and 2 bases from J, with 5 bases between. The CDR3 loop spans 13 amino acids. The CDR3: CSARLAGANVLTF. For the CDR3, the DNA is TGCAGTGCTAGGCTTGCTGGGGCCAACGTCCTGACTTTC.

The chain recombines TRBV27 with TRBJ2-7; 7 positions match TRBD1. The CDR3 is 16 residues long. Germline CDR1 is MNHEY and CDR2 is SMNVEV (reference sequence). The J segment lost 1 base and the V segment lost 3 bases, leaving 9 bases of the junction unmatched. The CDR3 DNA sequence: TGTGCCAGCAGTTTGGTCCCGGGACAGCCGTCCTACGAGCAGTACTTC. It encodes CASSLVPGQPSYEQYF.

This clonotype was counted only a few times. The rearrangement uses TRBV21-1 and TRBJ2-7; the table's D call, TRBD1, has no DNA check behind it. TRBV21-1 is an annotated pseudogene. CDR3 length equals 15 residues. Here the CDR3 reads CASSKGGPGYYEQYV. In DNA form, the CDR3 reads TGTGCCAGCAGCAAAGGGGGGCCGGGATACTACGAGCAGTACGTC.

The rearrangement links TRBV18 to TRBJ1-3; D is unclear. V was clipped by 6 bases and J by 0 bases, with 15 bases between them. The CDR3 is made up of 16 amino acids. From germline, CDR1 is KGHSH and CDR2 LQKENI. CDR3 residues: CASSLSTTFSGNTIYF. CDR3 nucleotide sequence: TGTGCCAGCTCGCTTTCGACAACCTTCTCTGGAAACACCATATATTTT.

This clonotype was observed a few times. The chain is built from TRBV12-3 or TRBV12-4 and TRBJ1-5, with D unclear. CDR3 length: 11 residues. V dropped 2 bases and J dropped 13 bases, with 9 bases sitting between them. CDR3 loop: CASSLPGSQHF. The CDR3 DNA is TGTGCCAGCAGTTTACCGGGCTCTCAGCATTTT.

The V gene is TRBV29-1, the J gene TRBJ2-5; no clear D. The V gene's germline CDR1 is SQVTM and CDR2 ANQGSEA. This CDR3 region has 14 residues. V was trimmed by 5 bases and J by 3 bases, leaving 16 bases between them. The CDR3 DNA follows: TGCAGCGTTTCTAGAAGGAGCTCCAAAGAGACCCAGTACTTC. Its protein product is CSVSRRSSKETQYF.

This clonotype has only a few counts. This sequence joins TRBV24-1 and TRBJ2-1; D uncertain. With 0 bases removed from V and 2 bases from J, the gap between germline ends came to 4 bases. The CDR3 is 14 residues long. The germline gives CDR1 KGHDR, CDR2 SFDVKD. This CDR3 is CATSDLPTYNEQFF. The DNA for the CDR3 is TGTGCCACCAGTGATTTGCCTACCTACAATGAGCAGTTCTTC.

V is TRBV20-1 and J is TRBJ1-2, with D uncertain. Germline lookup yields CDR1 DFQATT and CDR2 SNEGSKA (reference sequence). V was clipped by 6 bases and J by 0 bases, with 14 bases between them. This CDR3 spans 14 amino acids. The CDR3 sequence is CSAMTPGANYGYTF. The CDR3 DNA is TGCAGTGCAATGACACCAGGAGCTAACTATGGCTACACCTTC.

J is TRBJ2-7 and V is TRBV5-1; 9 bases agree with TRBD1. Germline V gene data show CDR1 as SGHRS and CDR2 as YFSETQ. The CDR3 length is 19 residues. The ends lost 4 bases at V and 1 base at J; junction bases unmatched: 18. DNA for the CDR3: TGCGCCAGCAGCCCATTTGGAACAGGGGGCCATAGGAATTCCTACGAGCAGTACTTC. Translation gives CASSPFGTGGHRNSYEQYF.

There are many counts of this clonotype. The chain joins TRBV20-1 to TRBJ2-3, with 7 bases lining up with TRBD2. This CDR3 region has 15 residues. The ends lost 6 bases at V and 4 bases at J; junction bases unmatched: 13. Germline V gene data show CDR1 as DFQATT and CDR2 as SNEGSKA (reference sequence). CDR3 coding DNA: TGCAGTGCCTCCCCGACTAGCCTTCTCCCAGATACGCAGTATTTT. Translation gives CSASPTSLLPDTQYF.

The genes are TRBV29-1 and TRBJ2-3; the D gene is possibly TRBD1 (6 bases). CDR1 and CDR2 (germline): SQVTM, ANQGSEA. The CDR3 is 12 amino acids. V was shortened by 4 bases and J by 7 bases, with 12 bases between the two germline ends. The CDR3 coding sequence is TGCAGCGTTGGGATTCAGGGGAATACGCAGTATTTT. Its protein product is CSVGIQGNTQYF.

The chain recombines TRBV12-3 or TRBV12-4 with TRBJ2-4; TRBD1 agrees at 9 bases. This CDR3 comprises 14 residues. V shed 4 bases and J 8 bases; nucleotides not matched to a gene: 6. DNA for the CDR3: TGTGCCAGCAGTTCCGGACAGGGGTGGGACATTCAGTACTTC. Protein sequence: CASSSGQGWDIQYF.

This clonotype has ten or more counts. This rearrangement joins TRBV6-2 or TRBV6-3 to TRBJ2-5, with D unresolved. Trimming cost V 2 bases and J 4 bases, with 2 bases left between them. Germline-derived CDR1 and CDR2 are MNHEY and SVGEGT. This CDR3 region has 11 residues. The CDR3 DNA is TGTGCCAGCAGTTACCCAGAGACCCAGTACTTC. Its protein product is CASSYPETQYF.

The rearrangement links TRBV20-1 to TRBJ2-2; perhaps TRBD2 as D (7 bases). Per the germline V gene, CDR1 is DFQATT and CDR2 is SNEGSKA (reference sequence). V lost 0 bases, J lost 7 bases, and 18 bases lay in between. This CDR3 has 16 residues. The CDR3 protein is CSARDRRGGGGGELFF. The CDR3 coding sequence is TGCAGTGCTAGAGATCGTCGAGGGGGAGGGGGCGGGGAGCTGTTTTTT.

This clonotype turned up a few times. The V and J genes are TRBV20-1 and TRBJ1-5; D gene uncertain. Trimming pared 6 bases from V and 3 bases from J, leaving 15 bases between. The CDR3 spans 14 residues. The germline CDR1 and CDR2 sequences are DFQATT and SNEGSKA (reference sequence). CDR3 sequence: CSAQSETFNQPQHF. CDR3 bases: TGCAGTGCCCAGTCCGAGACTTTCAATCAGCCCCAGCATTTT.

This clonotype was counted a few times. The chain links TRBV7-2 to TRBJ2-3, with a tentative D call TRBD2 (6 bases). Trimming shortened V by 5 bases and J by 5 bases, and 20 bases separated the two germline ends. The germline gives CDR1 SGHTA, CDR2 FQGNSA. The CDR3 covers 16 residues. CDR3 bases: TGTGCCAGCAGCATTTCCCGGCGGGGAGCTGGAGATACGCAGTATTTT. It codes for CASSISRRGAGDTQYF.